The 12 T cell receptor beta chains below were found in one sample sequenced in a study of cytomegalovirus exposure and HLA in healthy donors. Assay: immunoSEQ multiplex PCR; the TCRdb copy retains only in-frame clones and omits some. The table lists some 170,000 clones, about 89% of them singletons, with 2.7% in the top ten. Sequencing was performed on PBMCs. These TCRs come from a young man in good health and CMV-seropositive.

This sequence joins TRBV5-6 and TRBJ1-1; 8 bases are a match to TRBD1. CDR3 length equals 14 residues. CDR1 and CDR2 from the germline V gene are SGHDT and YYEEEE. Losses at the gene ends were 4 bases for V and 11 bases for J; bases not matched to a gene: 13. Written as DNA, the CDR3 is TGTGCCAGCAGCCCCCAAAGGAGCAGGGGGCGGGCTTTCTTT. It encodes CASSPQRSRGRAFF.

The J gene is TRBJ2-1, the V gene TRBV29-1; a possible D gene is TRBD1 (5 bases). Trimming took 4 bases from V and 5 from J, leaving 12 bases between them. This CDR3 has 13 amino acids. Germline V gene sequence: CDR1 SQVTM, CDR2 ANQGSEA. The CDR3 sequence is CSVVYRINNEQFF. The CDR3, as DNA: TGCAGCGTTGTGTACAGGATTAACAATGAGCAGTTCTTC.

The rearrangement links TRBV27 to TRBJ2-3, with 12 bases fitting TRBD1. J lost 4 bases, V lost 6 bases, and 2 bases had no gene match. The CDR3 extends over 14 amino acids. CDR1 is MNHEY, CDR2 SMNVEV, per germline (reference sequence). CDR3 DNA: TGTGCCAGCAGCGGGACAGGGGGCGCAGATACGCAGTATTTT. Encoded protein: CASSGTGGADTQYF.

The V call is TRBV11-3, the J call TRBJ1-1; D not resolved. Germline CDR1 and CDR2: SGHNT and YENEEA. The germline V and J ends were trimmed by 0 bases and 1 base, with 3 bases remaining between them. CDR3 length: 13 amino acids. The CDR3 DNA reads as TGTGCCAGCAGCTTAGAGAGGAACACTGAAGCTTTCTTT. It encodes CASSLERNTEAFF.

The CDR3 DNA sequence: TGTGCCAGCAGCCTACAGGCGGCCACTGAAGCTTTCTTT. Protein: CASSLQAATEAFF. The rearrangement links TRBV7-3 to TRBJ1-1; the D gene is possibly TRBD1 (5 bases). V was trimmed by 5 bases and J by 4 bases, leaving 11 bases between them. CDR1 and CDR2 (germline): SGHTA, FQGTGA. CDR3 length equals 13 residues.

As concerns this clone: The identical CDR3 is also encoded by other nucleotide sequences in the sample. The chain couples TRBV30 to TRBJ1-5; unclear D gene. The CDR3 is 13 amino acids. V lost 0 bases, J lost 5 bases, and 8 bases lay in between. Germline loops: CDR1 GTSNPN, CDR2 SVGIG (reference sequence). CDR3 in amino acids: CAWSVRGDQPQHF. The CDR3 nucleotides are TGTGCCTGGAGTGTACGAGGTGATCAGCCCCAGCATTTT.

This clone has a single count. V and J are TRBV29-1 and TRBJ1-4; D is perhaps TRBD1 (5 bases). The CDR3 has 13 amino acids. V was shortened by 6 bases and J by 5 bases, with 13 bases between the two germline ends. Germline V gene lookup returns CDR1 SQVTM and CDR2 ANQGSEA. CDR3 in DNA: TGCAGCGTAGGGATCAGACAGAATGAAAAACTGTTTTTT. It is translated as CSVGIRQNEKLFF.

The chain combines TRBV29-1 with TRBJ1-2, with D possibly TRBD1 on 6 matching bases. This CDR3 is built from 14 residues. From germline, CDR1 is SQVTM and CDR2 ANQGSEA. Trimming left V 3 bases short and J 4 bases short, with 15 bases between. The CDR3 DNA reads TGCAGCGTTGAGGTTCCAGGGGACGGCTATGGCTACACCTTC. Amino acids: CSVEVPGDGYGYTF.

The CDR3 loop is CASSIKQVVEKLFF. As DNA, the CDR3 is TGTGCCAGTAGTATAAAGCAGGTTGTTGAAAAACTGTTTTTT. J is TRBJ1-4 and V is TRBV19; no clear D gene. The germline gives CDR1 LNHDA, CDR2 SQIVND (reference sequence). V lost 2 bases to trimming and J lost 7 bases, with 11 bases between them. This CDR3 has 14 amino acids.

This chain connects TRBV28 to TRBJ2-7; a possible D gene is TRBD1 (6 bases). The V and J ends lost 2 bases and 6 bases respectively, with 17 bases between them. Germline CDR1 is MDHEN and CDR2 is SYDVKM. CDR3 length equals 15 residues. This CDR3 reads CASSLTQGGAGEQYF. The CDR3 region has the DNA TGTGCCAGCAGTTTAACACAGGGTGGTGCGGGCGAGCAGTACTTC. Full variable domain (remainder filled in from reference TRBV28 and TRBJ2-7): DVKVTQSSRYLVKRTGEKVFLECVQDMDHENMFWYRQDPGLGLRLIYFSYDVKMKEKGDIPEGYSVSREKKERFSLILESASTNQTSMYLCASSLTQGGAGEQYFGPGTRLTVT.

CDR3 nucleotide sequence: TGTGCCAGCTCAACCACAGTTCTGAACACCGGGGAGCTGTTTTTT. Its protein is CASSTTVLNTGELFF. J is TRBJ2-2 and V is TRBV18, with D hard to call. Between the trimmed V and J ends, which lost 5 bases and 1 base, there was a span of 11 bases. Germline V gives CDR1 KGHSH, CDR2 LQKENI. The CDR3 length is 15 residues.

The chain recombines TRBV2 with TRBJ2-1; weak D call: TRBD2 (5 bases). V lost 8 bases and J 4 bases, leaving 9 bases between the germline ends. This CDR3 contains 12 residues. CDR1 and CDR2 from the germline V gene are SNHLY and FYNNEI. This CDR3 is CASEGEYNEQFF. CDR3 DNA sequence: TGTGCCAGCGAGGGAGAGTACAATGAGCAGTTCTTC.